One and the same sample provided the 11 T cell receptor beta chains below, sequenced in a study of T cells after yellow fever vaccination. Via MiXCR, TCRdb re-called the 5' RACE reads, giving one row per CDR3 protein. The sample includes 500,000 to 650,000 distinct CDR3 sequences, around 17% seen only once; the top ten take roughly 17%. The specimen comprised PBMCs, sampled 5 to 6 days after the first yellow fever vaccination. The receptors shown here come from a man between 18 and 29 years old who received the YFV17D yellow fever vaccine.

This clonotype showed up just a few times. The J gene is TRBJ1-1, the V gene TRBV3-1, with a tentative D call TRBD1 (5 bases). This CDR3 is built from 12 residues. Germline V CDR1 and CDR2: LGHDT, YNNKEL (reference sequence). Between the trimmed V and J ends, which lost 3 bases and 10 bases, there was a span of 12 bases. The CDR3 nucleotides read TGTGCCAGCAGCCACTCTGACAGACTAGCTTTCTTT. Translated: CASSHSDRLAFF.

The table lists this clonotype with many counts. The chain couples TRBV30 to TRBJ1-4; D ambiguous. The length of the CDR3 is 13 residues. With 1 base removed from V and 5 bases from J, the gap between germline ends came to 8 bases. Germline values: CDR1 GTSNPN, CDR2 SVGIG (reference sequence). The CDR3 nucleotides are TGTGCCTGGAGTGGGGCAGAGAATGAAAAACTGTTTTTT. Residues: CAWSGAENEKLFF.

The chain employs TRBV29-1 and TRBJ1-1; D not resolved. The CDR3 length is 14 residues. Germline V lookup: CDR1 SQVTM, CDR2 ANQGSEA. Trimming cost V 2 bases and J 1 base, with 11 bases left between them. The CDR3 DNA follows: TGCAGCGTTGAACCCGCGGTGAGGAACACTGAAGCTTTCTTT. Encoded protein: CSVEPAVRNTEAFF.

The V and J genes are TRBV5-1 and TRBJ1-1, with D possibly TRBD1 on 6 matching bases. Germline loops: CDR1 SGHRS, CDR2 YFSETQ. V gave up 4 bases and J gave up 3 bases, with 16 bases separating them. The CDR3 sequence is 15 residues long. The CDR3 region has the DNA TGCGCCAGCAGCCCTACCTCGGGGGCTGACACTGAAGCTTTCTTT. Translation gives CASSPTSGADTEAFF.

V gene TRBV20-1 combines with J gene TRBJ2-1, with D perhaps TRBD1 (5 bases). Trimming stripped 7 bases from V and 6 bases from J, with 31 bases between. Germline-derived CDR1 and CDR2 are DFQATT and SNEGSKA (reference sequence). The CDR3 extends over 18 amino acids. In DNA, the CDR3 is TGCAGTGTAAGGGAAGAGGACACGCTGAGCGCCCCCGGCAATGAGCAGTTCTTC. This translates into CSVREEDTLSAPGNEQFF.

This clonotype was counted between two and nine times. This chain uses TRBV19 with TRBJ1-2; no firm D call. Between the trimmed V and J ends, which lost 3 bases and 5 bases, there was a span of 13 bases. This CDR3 is built from 14 residues. The germline gives CDR1 LNHDA, CDR2 SQIVND (reference sequence). In DNA form, the CDR3 reads TGTGCCAGTAGTATTTCGGCAGGAGTATATGGCTACACCTTC. This gives the protein CASSISAGVYGYTF.

A few counts support this clonotype. This chain uses TRBV9 with TRBJ2-2, with 8 bases lining up with TRBD2. CDR3 length: 16 residues. With 4 bases clipped from V and 4 bases from J, the junction kept 9 bases outside the gene matches. Per germline, CDR1 SGDLS and CDR2 YYNGEE. CDR3 region: CASSPGSGAGTGELFF. The CDR3 nucleotides are TGTGCCAGCAGCCCCGGTAGCGGGGCCGGCACCGGGGAGCTGTTTTTT.

The rearrangement links TRBV7-2 to TRBJ2-5; TRBD2 aligns across 11 bases. The germline V gene has CDR1 SGHTA and CDR2 FQGNSA. This CDR3 contains 13 residues. Germline trimming cut 5 bases from V and 5 bases from J; bases unmatched to any gene: 1. The chain's CDR3 is CASSGLAGETQYF. Written as DNA, the CDR3 is TGTGCCAGCAGCGGACTAGCGGGTGAGACCCAGTACTTC.

The V gene is TRBV5-1, the J gene TRBJ1-1; 7 positions match TRBD1. The CDR3 runs 14 residues. The germline CDR1 and CDR2 sequences are SGHRS and YFSETQ. V was pared by 4 bases and J by 4 bases, with 7 bases of the junction left unmatched. The CDR3 loop is CASSLRDSPTEAFF. DNA for the CDR3: TGCGCCAGCAGCCTAAGGGACAGCCCCACTGAAGCTTTCTTT.

This chain connects TRBV5-1 to TRBJ1-1, with D tentatively TRBD1 (5 bases). Germline V CDR1 and CDR2: SGHRS, YFSETQ. The V end was cut by 6 bases, the J end by 5 bases, with 11 bases between. This CDR3 contains 12 residues. The CDR3 nucleotides read TGCGCCAGCACCTGGGACCGAACTGAAGCTTTCTTT. Translation: CASTWDRTEAFF.

This clonotype was detected a few times. This chain links TRBV9 with TRBJ2-1; the match to TRBD2 covers 14 bases. The ends lost 3 bases at V and 1 base at J; junction bases unmatched: 6. CDR1 SGDLS and CDR2 YYNGEE come from the germline V gene. The CDR3 contains 18 residues. The CDR3 loop is CASSAGLAGGASYNEQFF. The CDR3 DNA sequence: TGTGCCAGCAGCGCCGGACTAGCGGGGGGTGCGTCCTACAATGAGCAGTTCTTC.